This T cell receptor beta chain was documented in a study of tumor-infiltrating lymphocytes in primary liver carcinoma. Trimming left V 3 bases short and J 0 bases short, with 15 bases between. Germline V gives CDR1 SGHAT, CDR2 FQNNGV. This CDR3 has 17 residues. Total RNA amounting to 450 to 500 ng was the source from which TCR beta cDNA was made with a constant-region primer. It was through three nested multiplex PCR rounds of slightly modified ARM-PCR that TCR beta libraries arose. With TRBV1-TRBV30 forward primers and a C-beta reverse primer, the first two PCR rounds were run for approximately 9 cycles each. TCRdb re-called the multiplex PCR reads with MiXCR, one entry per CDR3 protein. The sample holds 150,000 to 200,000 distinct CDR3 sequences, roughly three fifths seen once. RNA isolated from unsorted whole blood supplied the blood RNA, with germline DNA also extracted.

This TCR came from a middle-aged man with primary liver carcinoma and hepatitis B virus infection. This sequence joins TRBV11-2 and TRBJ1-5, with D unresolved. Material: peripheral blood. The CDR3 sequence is CASSFPSVPISNQPQHF. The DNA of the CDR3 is TGTGCCAGCAGCTTTCCGTCGGTCCCGATTAGCAATCAGCCCCAGCATTTT. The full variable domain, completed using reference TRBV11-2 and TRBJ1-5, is EAGVAQSPRYKIIEKRQSVAFWCNPISGHATLYWYQQILGQGPKLLIQFQNNGVVDDSQLPKDRFSAERLKGVDSTLKIQPAKLEDSAVYLCASSFPSVPISNQPQHFGDGTRLSIL.